This T cell receptor beta chain was captured in a study of CD8 T cells in Susac syndrome. V was cut by 4 bases and J by 0 bases, with 7 bases left in between. Germline V gene lookup returns CDR1 GTSNPN and CDR2 SVGIG (reference sequence). The CDR3 runs 12 residues. The RNA, about 0.45 to 1 ug, was put through reverse transcription using random hexamers. TCRdb reanalysed the immunoSEQ multiplex PCR reads using MiXCR and keeps one entry per CDR3 protein. Here the sample spans under 200,000 distinct CDR3 sequences, 85% to 95% being singletons. Material: CD8+ T cells from PBMCs. This chain links TRBV30 with TRBJ2-7; D might be TRBD1 (5 bases). The receptor was derived from a human donor with multiple sclerosis. CDR3 in DNA: TGTGCCTGGACGGACAACTCCTACGAGCAGTACTTC. This translates into CAWTDNSYEQYF.